This T cell receptor (beta chain) is from a study of CD8 T cells in Susac syndrome. The CDR3 length is 15 residues. Reverse transcription of about 0.5 to 1 ug RNA was carried out with random hexamers. An immunoSEQ multiplex PCR generated amplified TCR beta CDR3 products spanning 54 Vbeta and 13 Jbeta. From the immunoSEQ multiplex PCR reads, TCRdb called clonotypes with MiXCR, one entry per CDR3 protein. Of some 400,000 distinct CDR3 sequences in the sample, about 85% were seen once. From blood CD8+ and CD4+ T cells, the TCR beta chain was sequenced. Isolation of CD8+ and CD4+ T cells was performed negatively, whereas enrichment of TEMRA cells was done by FACS.

The source of this sequence is a human donor with multiple sclerosis. Sequencing was carried out using CD8+ T cells from PBMCs. J is TRBJ2-1 and V is TRBV21-1; the table's D call, TRBD2, was not checked against the DNA. TRBV21-1 is assigned pseudogene status. The DNA of the CDR3 is TGTGCCAGCAGCAAAGGGCTAGCGGGGGGCAATGAGCAGTTCTTC. The encoded protein is CASSKGLAGGNEQFF.